The source of this T cell receptor beta chain is a study of T-cell memory formation after mild COVID-19. Turning to the study itself: Largely donor-specific sequence clusters came from a couple of donors.

The length of the CDR3 is 17 residues. Losses at the gene ends were 6 bases for V and 5 bases for J; bases not matched to a gene: 13. Germline CDR1 and CDR2: LNHDA and SQIVND (reference sequence). Each CDR3 protein gets one entry after TCRdb re-called the 5' RACE reads with MiXCR. Seen here are about 470,000 distinct CDR3 sequences, about 23% observed once, and the top ten hold under 15%. About this clonotype itself: As yet, its antigen is unknown.

Whole-study results and caveats: Several responding clones turned up in pre-infection memory, indicating that cross-reactive memory may have taken part. Shrinking CD4+ clones were chiefly CM and EM; CD8+ ones were chiefly EMRA. Clones shrinking between day 15 and 85 showed a balanced CD4/CD8 split, and those that grew later tilted toward CD4+.

The sequenced material came from PBMCs or a T cell subset sorted from them (not recorded which). The V gene is TRBV19, the J gene TRBJ1-5, with TRBD1 identical over 10 bases. This sequence was found in an adult woman who had mild COVID-19 (a few samples of this study predate the infection). Cell type and time point are not known. Here the CDR3 reads CASRRPGQGRHDQPQHF. The CDR3 coding sequence is TGTGCCAGTAGGCGACCGGGACAGGGGAGGCATGATCAGCCCCAGCATTTT.